One T cell receptor (beta chain) is described in this entry. In its sample, this clonotype was seen many times. There is no known antigen for this receptor. One base away there is no much larger clone; base qualities are not given. The sample was run on an Illumina HiSeq 2000. TCR beta chain libraries were generated through multiplex PCR amplification. High-throughput sequencing was used to analyze the amplified TCR beta chain products. In TCRdb, the public reads were trimmed at Q25 with fastp and aligned with MiXCR, with productive beta chains retained. Records with the same CDR3 protein are collapsed into one entry carrying the most frequent genes and DNA. Recorded for this sample are around 140,000 distinct CDR3 sequences; approximately 20% of them occurred a single time. The ten largest make up 2.5% to 3% of the sample. The data stem from a study of breast tumors, draining lymph nodes, adjacent tissues (TCRdb year 2016). Looking at the study overall: In breast cancer patients, the study compared the TCR beta repertoires of tumor, adjacent nontumor tissue and axillary lymph nodes. In human breast cancer, the study set out to evaluate how tumor, surrounding tissue and draining lymph node repertoires relate to one another and whether T cells may move between these sites. The paper as a whole reports these results and caveats: The data were considered consistent with most tumor T cells being derived from the lymph node and subsequently expanding within tumor tissue. Rather than being directly demonstrated, the conclusion that tumor T cells originate in lymph nodes was presented as consistent with a hypothesis. The similarity between tumor and nontumor tissue repertoires was significantly greater in luminal-like breast cancer than in basal-like breast cancer. T-cell repertoire diversity in tumors was found to be lower than in lymph nodes but higher than in nontumor tissue, and preferential V and J gene usage was observed.

The axillary draining lymph nodes of breast cancer patients were the source of the lymph node samples. The CDR3 holds 14 amino acids from the cysteine to the phenylalanine. The read is trimmed to its CDR3 DNA, 42 bases read in frame from base 1. As encoded in the germline V gene, CDR1 is MGHDK while CDR2 is SYGVNS. V was cut back by 5 bases and J by 6 bases, leaving a gap of 13 bases between them. Sample: axillary lymph node tissue. The rearranged segments are TRBV25-1 and TRBJ2-2; the D gene lacks a confident call. The clonotype comes from a female donor with breast cancer. Some clones in this sample may be carry-over from other donors' samples. The CDR3: CASSSLKAAGELFF. The base sequence is TGTGCCAGCAGTTCCCTCAAGGCGGCCGGGGAGCTGTTTTTT.